A single sample is the source of the 8 T cell receptor beta chains below, sequenced in a study of blood T cell repertoires in COVID-19. Sequencing used immunoSEQ multiplex PCR; TCRdb keeps in-frame clones, though not all of them. This table holds 120,000 or so clones, roughly 69% found once. The sample was peripheral blood. These receptors were collected from a woman aged 70-85 years with acute or convalescent COVID-19.

The chain couples TRBV14 to TRBJ1-6; D may be TRBD1 (6 bases). The CDR3 contains 14 residues. V was clipped by 6 bases and J by 7 bases, with 13 bases between them. CDR1 is SGHDN and CDR2 is FVKESK in the germline V gene. This CDR3 reads CASSPGARNSPLHF. The CDR3 coding sequence is TGTGCCAGCAGTCCAGGGGCGAGGAATTCACCCCTCCACTTT.

Only a few counts were recorded for this clone. The rearrangement uses TRBV5-1 and TRBJ2-2; 8 bases are shared with TRBD2. Germline values: CDR1 SGHRS, CDR2 YFSETQ. This CDR3 region has 15 residues. Trimming cost V 7 bases and J 2 bases; bases outside gene matches: 7. CDR3 sequence: CASRALAGNTGELFF. CDR3 nucleotides: TGCGCCAGCCGAGCCCTAGCGGGCAACACCGGGGAGCTGTTTTTT.

The count of this clone is one. The chain links TRBV7-9 to TRBJ2-1; 15 bases align to TRBD2. Trimming cost V 3 bases and J 8 bases; bases outside gene matches: 2. The CDR3 extends over 15 amino acids. Germline V gene lookup returns CDR1 SEHNR and CDR2 FQNEAQ (reference sequence). DNA of the CDR3: TGTGCCAGCAGCTTTGGACTAGCGGGAGGGGATGAGCAGTTCTTC. Translating it yields CASSFGLAGGDEQFF.

This chain connects TRBV7-2 to TRBJ1-2; D perhaps matches TRBD1 (6 bases). Germline V gene lookup returns CDR1 SGHTA and CDR2 FQGNSA. The CDR3 has 18 residues. V shed 4 bases and J shed 7 bases, with 28 bases lying between them. The CDR3 DNA is TGTGCCAGCAGCTCTCAAGCTAATTCACAGGGAGTATTAGGTGGCTACACCTTC. This sequence encodes CASSSQANSQGVLGGYTF.

This sequence joins TRBV10-2 and TRBJ2-5; no clear D. The CDR3 has 15 residues. Looked up from germline, CDR1 is WSHSY and CDR2 is SAAADI. Trimming cost V 6 bases and J 0 bases, with 14 bases left between them. For the CDR3, the DNA is TGCGCCAGCAGGCTAACGCCGACAAACCAAGAGACCCAGTACTTC. It yields the protein CASRLTPTNQETQYF.

This clone came up a few times. This chain uses TRBV5-4 with TRBJ1-2; 9 positions match TRBD1. V shed 5 bases, J shed 3 bases, and the junction held 8 bases outside the gene matches. The CDR3 covers 15 residues. In germline, CDR1 is SGHNT, CDR2 YYREEE (reference sequence). The CDR3 DNA reads TGTGCCAGCAGATACCGGGACAGGGCACACTATGGCTACACCTTC. It yields the protein CASRYRDRAHYGYTF. The variable domain in full, with the rest retrieved from reference TRBV5-4 and TRBJ1-2, is ETGVTQSPTHLIKTRGQQVTLRCSSQSGHNTVSWYQQALGQGPQFIFQYYREEENGRGNFPPRFSGLQFPNYSSELNVNALELDDSALYLCASRYRDRAHYGYTFGSGTRLTVV.

V and J are TRBV24-1 and TRBJ2-3; D is perhaps TRBD2 (6 bases). This CDR3 comprises 16 residues. V lost 2 bases and J 2 bases, leaving 13 bases between the germline ends. Germline assignment: CDR1 KGHDR and CDR2 SFDVKD. CDR3 nucleotide sequence: TGTGCCACCAGTGATTACGGGGGAGGCCTCACAGATACGCAGTATTTT. It translates to CATSDYGGGLTDTQYF.

This clone showed up just once. The rearrangement joins TRBV11-2 to TRBJ1-3; D is undetermined. Trimming shortened V by 5 bases and J by 1 base, and 6 bases separated the two germline ends. Germline lookup yields CDR1 SGHAT and CDR2 FQNNGV. This CDR3 spans 13 amino acids. This CDR3 is CASSPLSGNTIYF. CDR3 sequence (DNA): TGTGCCAGCAGCCCCCTATCTGGAAACACCATATATTTT.